The rows below give T cell receptor beta chains drawn from one sample of a study of regulatory T cells in long-lasting Graves disease. TCRdb recomputed calls from the multiplex PCR reads with MiXCR, one row per CDR3 protein. The sample shows about 420,000 distinct CDR3 sequences, over 15% of them seen only once. This same sample was also part of a study on T cells in Graves' hyperthyroidism and ophthalmopathy.

The source material was peripheral blood mononuclear cells (PBMCs), sampled at new diagnosis, from a patient treated with antithyroid drugs. Receptor source: a woman under 30 with Graves disease. Each CDR3 is given with its conserved first and last residue. Each record gives: V gene, D gene, J gene, clone size, CDR3 DNA, CDR3 protein. D genes are given only for firm matches. The size entry is marked missing in some rows and otherwise reads once, few, many or a size class.

V gene: TRBV2; D gene: NA; J gene: TRBJ2-7; clone size: many; CDR3 DNA: TGTGCCAGCGGCGCGGACTACGAGCAGTACTTC; CDR3 protein: CASGADYEQYF
V gene: TRBV18; D gene: NA; J gene: TRBJ2-3; clone size: many; CDR3 DNA: TGTGCCAGCTCTCAAAATTCCAGGGCGTCAGATACGCAGTATTTT; CDR3 protein: CASSQNSRASDTQYF
V gene: TRBV11-2; D gene: TRBD1; J gene: TRBJ1-2; clone size: once; CDR3 DNA: TGTGCCAGCAGCGGGGCGACAGGGGGTGGCTACACCTTC; CDR3 protein: CASSGATGGGYTF
V gene: TRBV28; D gene: NA; J gene: TRBJ2-4; clone size: NA; CDR3 DNA: TGTGCCAGCAGTTTATGCAGGGGCGACAACATTCAGTACTTC; CDR3 protein: CASSLCRGDNIQYF
V gene: TRBV12-3/TRBV12-4; D gene: TRBD1; J gene: TRBJ1-6; clone size: many; CDR3 DNA: TGTGCCAGCAGTTTTATCCAAGGACAGGGAGTTCTATATTCACCCCTCCACTTT; CDR3 protein: CASSFIQGQGVLYSPLHF
V gene: TRBV7-9; D gene: NA; J gene: TRBJ2-7; clone size: few; CDR3 DNA: TGTGCCAGCAGCTCGACAGGTTTCTCCTACGAGCAGTACTTC; CDR3 protein: CASSSTGFSYEQYF
V gene: TRBV11-2; D gene: TRBD2; J gene: TRBJ2-4; clone size: many; CDR3 DNA: TGTGCCAGCAGCTCAGAAGGACTAGCGGGAAATATTCAGTACTTC; CDR3 protein: CASSSEGLAGNIQYF
V gene: TRBV2; D gene: TRBD1; J gene: TRBJ2-4; clone size: many; CDR3 DNA: TGTGCCAGCATTAGGACAGGCGACTTGGCCAAAAACATTCAGTACTTC; CDR3 protein: CASIRTGDLAKNIQYF
V gene: TRBV5-8; D gene: TRBD2; J gene: TRBJ2-7; clone size: few; CDR3 DNA: TGTGCCAGCAGCTTCTCGGGACTAGCGGGACCGCAGAGCTTCTACGAGCAGTACTTC; CDR3 protein: CASSFSGLAGPQSFYEQYF
V gene: TRBV3-1; D gene: NA; J gene: TRBJ2-1; clone size: NA; CDR3 DNA: TGTGCCAGCAGCCAAGATAGTTTGGGCACACTTTACAATGAGCAGTTCTTC; CDR3 protein: CASSQDSLGTLYNEQFF
V gene: TRBV6-1; D gene: TRBD2; J gene: TRBJ2-2; clone size: NA; CDR3 DNA: TGTGCCAGCAGCCGGACTAGCCAAAACACCGGGGAGCTGTTTTTT; CDR3 protein: CASSRTSQNTGELFF
V gene: TRBV12-3/TRBV12-4; D gene: NA; J gene: TRBJ2-5; clone size: NA; CDR3 DNA: TGTGCCAGCAGTTTGAGCACGGTCCAAGAGACCCGGTACTTC; CDR3 protein: CASSLSTVQETRYF
V gene: TRBV28; D gene: NA; J gene: TRBJ2-7; clone size: many; CDR3 DNA: TGTGCCAGCAGTTTCCAGGGGTTTTCCTACGAGCAGTACTTC; CDR3 protein: CASSFQGFSYEQYF
V gene: TRBV15; D gene: TRBD1; J gene: TRBJ2-1; clone size: NA; CDR3 DNA: TGTGCCACCAGCAGAGAACGGGACAGGGGAGTGGATGAGCAGTTCTTC; CDR3 protein: CATSRERDRGVDEQFF
V gene: TRBV7-3; D gene: NA; J gene: TRBJ2-7; clone size: few; CDR3 DNA: TGTGCCAGCAGCTTAAGTGGGCCGGGGGCGCGTCACGAGCAGTACTTC; CDR3 protein: CASSLSGPGARHEQYF
V gene: TRBV9; D gene: NA; J gene: TRBJ2-7; clone size: few; CDR3 DNA: TGTGCCAGCAGCGTAGGTTTTGGTCAGGCGACCTACGAGCAGTACTTC; CDR3 protein: CASSVGFGQATYEQYF
V gene: TRBV2; D gene: NA; J gene: TRBJ2-2; clone size: NA; CDR3 DNA: TGTGCCAGCAGGGTTTATAGCGCGGACACCGGGGAGCTGTTTTTT; CDR3 protein: CASRVYSADTGELFF
V gene: TRBV6-1; D gene: NA; J gene: TRBJ1-2; clone size: NA; CDR3 DNA: TGTGCCAGCAGGCTGGAGGGTTATGGCTACACCTTC; CDR3 protein: CASRLEGYGYTF
V gene: TRBV5-1; D gene: TRBD2; J gene: TRBJ2-3; clone size: many; CDR3 DNA: TGCGCCAGCAGCAGGACTAGCGGGTTAGATACGCAGTATTTT; CDR3 protein: CASSRTSGLDTQYF
V gene: TRBV3-1; D gene: TRBD1; J gene: TRBJ2-7; clone size: many; CDR3 DNA: TGTGCCAGCAGCTTCCGGGACAGCACCTACGAGCAGTACTTC; CDR3 protein: CASSFRDSTYEQYF
V gene: TRBV6-1; D gene: NA; J gene: TRBJ1-2; clone size: many; CDR3 DNA: TGTGCCACCAGACACTATGGCTACACCTTC; CDR3 protein: CATRHYGYTF
V gene: TRBV12-3/TRBV12-4; D gene: TRBD2; J gene: TRBJ2-2; clone size: many; CDR3 DNA: TGTGCCAGCGAAGCCGGGACTAGCGTTACTGCGGGAGGGACCGGGGAGCTGTTTTTT; CDR3 protein: CASEAGTSVTAGGTGELFF
V gene: TRBV14; D gene: NA; J gene: TRBJ2-7; clone size: many; CDR3 DNA: TGTGCCAGCAGCCAAGGCGCCGACCTGGACTACGAGCAGTACTTC; CDR3 protein: CASSQGADLDYEQYF
V gene: TRBV7-9; D gene: NA; J gene: TRBJ2-5; clone size: few; CDR3 DNA: TGTGCCAGCAGCTTAGCGCCGGCAGGGGAAGAGACCCAGTACTTC; CDR3 protein: CASSLAPAGEETQYF
V gene: TRBV7-2; D gene: NA; J gene: TRBJ2-2; clone size: few; CDR3 DNA: TGTGCCAGCAGCTTAGGGGGGTGGGCCGGGGAGCTGTTTTTT; CDR3 protein: CASSLGGWAGELFF
V gene: TRBV6-2/TRBV6-3; D gene: NA; J gene: TRBJ2-3; clone size: many; CDR3 DNA: TGTGCCAGCAGTTCCCCAGGGCTTCCAGTTAGCACAGATACGCAGTATTTT; CDR3 protein: CASSSPGLPVSTDTQYF
V gene: TRBV7-2; D gene: NA; J gene: TRBJ1-5; clone size: NA; CDR3 DNA: TGTGCCAGCAGCCACCCCGGGGGTCAGCCCCAGCATTTT; CDR3 protein: CASSHPGGQPQHF
V gene: TRBV30; D gene: NA; J gene: TRBJ1-5; clone size: many; CDR3 DNA: TGTGCCTGGAGTTGGAGGGGCGGCTATCAGCCCCAGCATTTT; CDR3 protein: CAWSWRGGYQPQHF
V gene: TRBV6-1; D gene: NA; J gene: TRBJ1-2; clone size: NA; CDR3 DNA: TGTGCCAGCAGCTCCGGCAGGGATGATGGCTACACCTTC; CDR3 protein: CASSSGRDDGYTF
V gene: TRBV3-1; D gene: TRBD1; J gene: TRBJ1-3; clone size: many; CDR3 DNA: TGTGCCAGCAGCCAGAGGGGGCAGAGGCGAAACACCATATATTTT; CDR3 protein: CASSQRGQRRNTIYF
V gene: TRBV20-1; D gene: NA; J gene: TRBJ2-1; clone size: many; CDR3 DNA: TGCAGTGCTGAGACGTACGTAAAGTACAATGAGCAGTTCTTC; CDR3 protein: CSAETYVKYNEQFF
V gene: TRBV29-1; D gene: NA; J gene: TRBJ2-1; clone size: many; CDR3 DNA: TGCAGCCCTGGTGTAGCCAATGAGCAGTTCTTC; CDR3 protein: CSPGVANEQFF
V gene: TRBV12-3/TRBV12-4; D gene: NA; J gene: TRBJ1-5; clone size: many; CDR3 DNA: TGTGCCAGCAGTGCGAACCTCGGTCCAGCCCAGCCCCAGCATTTT; CDR3 protein: CASSANLGPAQPQHF
V gene: TRBV6-1; D gene: TRBD2; J gene: TRBJ2-7; clone size: few; CDR3 DNA: TGTGCCAGCAGTGAAGTAAGACTAGCGGGAGACTACGAGCAGTACTTC; CDR3 protein: CASSEVRLAGDYEQYF
V gene: TRBV27; D gene: TRBD2; J gene: TRBJ2-7; clone size: once; CDR3 DNA: TGTGCCAGCAGTCCCGAACTAGCGGGGGGCTACGAGCAGTACTTC; CDR3 protein: CASSPELAGGYEQYF
V gene: TRBV28; D gene: TRBD2; J gene: TRBJ2-1; clone size: many; CDR3 DNA: TGTGCCAGCAGTTTACTAGCGGGAGGGGTTGAGCAGTTCTTC; CDR3 protein: CASSLLAGGVEQFF
V gene: TRBV15; D gene: TRBD2; J gene: TRBJ2-1; clone size: NA; CDR3 DNA: TGTGCCACCAGCAGCCCGGGACTAGGCAATGAGCAGTTCTTC; CDR3 protein: CATSSPGLGNEQFF
V gene: TRBV28; D gene: TRBD1; J gene: TRBJ2-4; clone size: many; CDR3 DNA: TGTGCCAGCAGTGTAACAGGGGGGTCTAAAAACATTCAGTACTTC; CDR3 protein: CASSVTGGSKNIQYF
V gene: TRBV20-1; D gene: TRBD1; J gene: TRBJ2-1; clone size: many; CDR3 DNA: TGCAGTGCCACGCTCCCCGGACAGGGCAGGGAGAATGAGCAGTTCTTC; CDR3 protein: CSATLPGQGRENEQFF
V gene: TRBV7-9; D gene: TRBD2; J gene: TRBJ2-1; clone size: NA; CDR3 DNA: TGTGCCAGCAGCCCCAGTTTAGCGGGGAACAATGAGCAGTTCTTC; CDR3 protein: CASSPSLAGNNEQFF
V gene: TRBV20-1; D gene: NA; J gene: TRBJ1-1; clone size: NA; CDR3 DNA: TGCAGTGCTAGTCCCTGGAACACTGAAGCTTTCTTT; CDR3 protein: CSASPWNTEAFF
V gene: TRBV12-3/TRBV12-4; D gene: TRBD1; J gene: TRBJ1-6; clone size: few; CDR3 DNA: TGTGCCAGCAGTCGGACAGGAAGTACCCGTAATTCACCCCTCCACTTT; CDR3 protein: CASSRTGSTRNSPLHF
V gene: TRBV28; D gene: TRBD2; J gene: TRBJ2-7; clone size: few; CDR3 DNA: TGTGCCAGCAGTTCGGGACTAGCCGGGGGCCCCTACAATGAGCAGTACTTC; CDR3 protein: CASSSGLAGGPYNEQYF
V gene: TRBV5-1; D gene: TRBD1; J gene: TRBJ2-2; clone size: few; CDR3 DNA: TGCGCCAGCACAACAGACAGGGACAGAGCCGGGGAGCTGTTTTTT; CDR3 protein: CASTTDRDRAGELFF
V gene: TRBV2; D gene: NA; J gene: TRBJ2-7; clone size: NA; CDR3 DNA: TGTGCCAGCAGTGGAGTCGGGGGCCCCGAGCAGTACTTC; CDR3 protein: CASSGVGGPEQYF
V gene: TRBV20-1; D gene: TRBD2; J gene: TRBJ2-7; clone size: many; CDR3 DNA: TGCAGTGCTATTAGACTAGCGGGATTACTTCCCTACGAGCAGTACTTC; CDR3 protein: CSAIRLAGLLPYEQYF
V gene: TRBV28; D gene: NA; J gene: TRBJ2-7; clone size: few; CDR3 DNA: TGTGCCACCCAGGGGGGGAAAATGGAGCAGTACTTC; CDR3 protein: CATQGGKMEQYF
V gene: TRBV5-1; D gene: NA; J gene: TRBJ2-1; clone size: many; CDR3 DNA: TGCGCCAGCTCTCCAAACCCCTTCGGCGGCCTGGGATTGGAGTCCTACAATGAGCAGTTCTTC; CDR3 protein: CASSPNPFGGLGLESYNEQFF
V gene: TRBV12-3/TRBV12-4; D gene: NA; J gene: TRBJ2-7; clone size: many; CDR3 DNA: TGTGCCAGCAGACAACAGGGAACCTACGAGCAGTACTTC; CDR3 protein: CASRQQGTYEQYF
V gene: TRBV12-3/TRBV12-4; D gene: NA; J gene: TRBJ1-2; clone size: many; CDR3 DNA: TGTGCCAGCAGTTTTGGTGATTACTATGGCTACACCTTC; CDR3 protein: CASSFGDYYGYTF
V gene: TRBV11-2; D gene: TRBD2; J gene: TRBJ2-1; clone size: many; CDR3 DNA: TGTGCCAGCAGCTTAGGTAACAGGAATAGCGGGAGGAAGCAGTTCTTC; CDR3 protein: CASSLGNRNSGRKQFF
V gene: TRBV28; D gene: NA; J gene: TRBJ2-1; clone size: many; CDR3 DNA: TGTGCCAGCAGTTTATTAAAAGGGCAGGACCGAGGATGGGGGCTACACAATGAGCAGTTCTTC; CDR3 protein: CASSLLKGQDRGWGLHNEQFF
V gene: TRBV19; D gene: NA; J gene: TRBJ2-7; clone size: few; CDR3 DNA: TGTGCCAGTAGTGTAGCCGGGACTGGAGTCTCCTACGAGCGGTACTTC; CDR3 protein: CASSVAGTGVSYERYF
V gene: TRBV6-2/TRBV6-3; D gene: TRBD2; J gene: TRBJ2-1; clone size: NA; CDR3 DNA: TGTGCCAGCAGTTACTTGGGACTAGCGATGAATGAGCAGTTCTTC; CDR3 protein: CASSYLGLAMNEQFF
V gene: TRBV7-8; D gene: NA; J gene: TRBJ2-3; clone size: many; CDR3 DNA: TGTGCCAGCAGCTTCGGATCCACGTCTAGCACAGATACGCAGTATTTT; CDR3 protein: CASSFGSTSSTDTQYF
V gene: TRBV25-1; D gene: TRBD1; J gene: TRBJ2-1; clone size: NA; CDR3 DNA: TGTGCCAGCAGTGAAATGGACAGGGACAATGAGCAGTTCTTC; CDR3 protein: CASSEMDRDNEQFF
V gene: TRBV6-1; D gene: NA; J gene: TRBJ2-3; clone size: many; CDR3 DNA: TGTGCCAGCAGCCATAGCGGAGCCAGCACAGATACGCAGTATTTT; CDR3 protein: CASSHSGASTDTQYF
V gene: TRBV7-2; D gene: NA; J gene: TRBJ2-3; clone size: many; CDR3 DNA: TGTGCCAGCAGCTATAGAGGCGATACGCAGTATTTT; CDR3 protein: CASSYRGDTQYF